These T cell receptor beta chains were read from a single sample in a study of T cells in Graves' hyperthyroidism and ophthalmopathy. TCRdb re-called the multiplex PCR reads with MiXCR, one entry per CDR3 protein. The table records some 250,000 distinct CDR3 sequences, roughly 15% of them present only once. The source material was blood. These receptors all come from a woman between 45 and 60 years old with Graves' hyperthyroidism that later progressed to Graves' ophthalmopathy. CDR3s include the opening cysteine and the closing phenylalanine or tryptophan. Each record gives: V gene, D gene, J gene, clone size, CDR3 protein, CDR3 DNA. The D gene is left open where the match is weak. The listing skips clone size in some rows; elsewhere it reads once, few, many or a size class.

V: TRBV3-1; D: NA; J: TRBJ2-2; size: many; CDR3: CASSQGDTGELFF; DNA: TGTGCCAGCAGCCAAGGGGACACCGGGGAGCTGTTTTTT
V: TRBV24-1; D: TRBD2; J: TRBJ2-3; size: many; CDR3: CATRSSGAYTDTQYF; DNA: TGTGCCACCAGGAGTAGCGGGGCCTACACAGATACGCAGTATTTT
V: TRBV2; D: NA; J: TRBJ2-3; size: many; CDR3: CASSEEGSGADTQYF; DNA: TGTGCCAGCAGTGAAGAGGGGAGCGGCGCAGATACGCAGTATTTT
V: TRBV12-3/TRBV12-4; D: TRBD1; J: TRBJ1-6; size: NA; CDR3: CASSEDRGDSPLHF; DNA: TGTGCCAGCAGCGAGGACAGGGGAGATTCACCCCTCCACTTT
V: TRBV28; D: NA; J: TRBJ1-3; size: many; CDR3: CASSTPTGPGNTIYF; DNA: TGTGCCAGCAGTACCCCTACAGGGCCAGGAAACACCATATATTTT
V: TRBV5-1; D: NA; J: TRBJ2-2; size: few; CDR3: CASSSDPGELFF; DNA: TGCGCCAGCAGCTCTGACCCCGGGGAGCTGTTTTTT
V: TRBV29-1; D: TRBD1; J: TRBJ1-2; size: many; CDR3: CSVRDRGLYGYTF; DNA: TGCAGCGTTCGGGACAGGGGGCTCTATGGCTACACCTTC
V: TRBV28; D: NA; J: TRBJ1-1; size: many; CDR3: CASSPPVGDEAFF; DNA: TGTGCCAGCAGTCCCCCTGTGGGGGATGAAGCTTTCTTT
V: TRBV18; D: NA; J: TRBJ2-1; size: few; CDR3: CASSPREYEQFF; DNA: TGTGCCAGCTCACCACGGGAGTATGAGCAGTTCTTC
V: TRBV20-1; D: NA; J: TRBJ1-2; size: NA; CDR3: CSARNQGDYGYTF; DNA: TGCAGTGCTAGAAATCAGGGCGACTATGGCTACACCTTC
V: TRBV15; D: TRBD2; J: TRBJ2-1; size: many; CDR3: CATSKRFSGGNEQFF; DNA: TGTGCCACCAGCAAGCGATTTAGCGGGGGCAATGAGCAGTTCTTC
V: TRBV12-3/TRBV12-4; D: NA; J: TRBJ1-1; size: many; CDR3: CASSPQGGTEAFF; DNA: TGTGCCAGCAGTCCGCAAGGTGGCACTGAAGCTTTCTTT
V: TRBV3-1; D: NA; J: TRBJ2-3; size: many; CDR3: CASSQVIGQTTDTQYF; DNA: TGTGCCAGCAGCCAAGTAATAGGGCAGACCACAGATACGCAGTATTTT
V: TRBV20-1; D: NA; J: TRBJ2-4; size: NA; CDR3: CSANSPEAKNIQYF; DNA: TGCAGTGCTAATTCCCCGGAAGCCAAAAACATTCAGTACTTC
V: TRBV19; D: TRBD1; J: TRBJ1-1; size: many; CDR3: CASSTRTGSGAEAFF; DNA: TGTGCCAGTAGTACCCGGACAGGGAGTGGAGCTGAAGCTTTCTTT
V: TRBV20-1; D: TRBD1; J: TRBJ1-2; size: few; CDR3: CSARGTGRNYSYTF; DNA: TGCAGTGCTAGAGGGACAGGGCGTAACTATAGCTACACCTTC
V: TRBV5-1; D: TRBD1; J: TRBJ2-7; size: many; CDR3: CASTIRTGGEQYF; DNA: TGCGCCAGCACCATACGGACAGGGGGCGAGCAGTACTTC
V: TRBV19; D: TRBD1; J: TRBJ1-1; size: few; CDR3: CASSLLDRREAFF; DNA: TGTGCCAGTAGCCTACTGGACAGGAGGGAAGCTTTCTTT
V: TRBV5-1; D: TRBD2; J: TRBJ2-1; size: many; CDR3: CASQWGGSNEQFF; DNA: TGCGCCAGCCAATGGGGGGGGAGTAATGAGCAGTTCTTC
V: TRBV2; D: TRBD1; J: TRBJ2-6; size: many; CDR3: CASRPYPQGSGANVLTF; DNA: TGTGCCAGCAGACCATACCCACAGGGGTCTGGGGCCAACGTCCTGACTTTC
V: TRBV24-1; D: TRBD1; J: TRBJ1-1; size: NA; CDR3: CATSAPGDRGPEAFF; DNA: TGTGCCACCAGTGCCCCGGGGGACAGGGGACCTGAAGCTTTCTTT
V: TRBV11-1; D: NA; J: TRBJ1-2; size: NA; CDR3: CASSLVFGGLYGYTF; DNA: TGTGCCAGCAGCTTAGTATTCGGGGGCTTGTATGGCTACACCTTC